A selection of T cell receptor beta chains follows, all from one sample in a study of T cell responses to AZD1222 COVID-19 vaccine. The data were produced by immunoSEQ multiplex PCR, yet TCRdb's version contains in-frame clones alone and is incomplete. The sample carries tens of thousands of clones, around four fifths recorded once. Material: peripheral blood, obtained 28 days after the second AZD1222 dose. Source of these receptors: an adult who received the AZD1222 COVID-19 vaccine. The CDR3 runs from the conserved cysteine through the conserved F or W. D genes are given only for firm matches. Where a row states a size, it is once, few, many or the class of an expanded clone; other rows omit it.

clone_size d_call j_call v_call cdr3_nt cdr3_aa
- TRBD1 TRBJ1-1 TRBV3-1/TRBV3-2 TGTGCCAGCAGCCAAGTCAGGGGGCCAGCTTTCTTT CASSQVRGPAFF
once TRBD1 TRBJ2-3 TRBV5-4 TGTGCCAGCAGCTCTACAGGGGTAGGCACAGATACGCAGTATTTT CASSSTGVGTDTQYF
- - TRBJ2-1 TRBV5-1 TGCGCCAGCGGGGCTGAAGCGCGGAGCAATGAGCAGTTCTTC CASGAEARSNEQFF
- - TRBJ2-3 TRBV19 TGTGCCAGTAACTCCCAAATGGGACGGCGGGGAGATACGCAGTATTTT CASNSQMGRRGDTQYF
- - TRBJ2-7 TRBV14 TGTGCCAGCAGCCAAGTGGTGGTAGGGGAGCAGTACTTC CASSQVVVGEQYF
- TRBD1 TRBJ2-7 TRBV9 TGTGCCAGCAGCGTAGACAGGGGTGCAGAGCAGTACTTC CASSVDRGAEQYF
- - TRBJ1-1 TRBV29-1 TGCAGCGTTGGGGGGGGAGGCCTGAACACTGAAGCTTTCTTT CSVGGGGLNTEAFF
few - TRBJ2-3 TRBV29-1 TGCAGCGTTGCTCCTTCTGCGGGCACAGATACGCAGTATTTT CSVAPSAGTDTQYF
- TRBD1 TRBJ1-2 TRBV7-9 TGTGCCAGCAGGCCTCAGGGGGCCCCGAAGAAGGGCTACACCTTC CASRPQGAPKKGYTF
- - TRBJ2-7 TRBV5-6 TGTGCCAGCAGCCCGGGGCCGCTCTACGAGCAGTACTTC CASSPGPLYEQYF
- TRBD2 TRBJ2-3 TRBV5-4 TGTGCCAGCAGCCTACGGACTAGCGGGATAACAGATACGCAGTATTTT CASSLRTSGITDTQYF
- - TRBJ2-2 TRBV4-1 TGCGCCAGCAGCCAAGCAGGGACGAGCACCGGGGAGCTGTTTTTT CASSQAGTSTGELFF
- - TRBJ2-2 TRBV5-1 TGCGCCAGCAGCTCTGACCGGGCGGACGGGGAGCTGTTTTTT CASSSDRADGELFF
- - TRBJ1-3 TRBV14 TGTGCCAGCAGCCAAGATAGAGGGCTCCAAAACACCATATATTTT CASSQDRGLQNTIYF
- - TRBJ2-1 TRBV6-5 TGTGCCAGCAGCAATACCTGGGACGGCTACAATGAGCAGTTCTTC CASSNTWDGYNEQFF
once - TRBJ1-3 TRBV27 TGTGCCAGCAGTTTACAGAGCTCTGGAAACACCATATATTTT CASSLQSSGNTIYF
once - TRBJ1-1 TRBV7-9 TGTGCCAGCAGCCCTCGCCCCACAGAGATCGGCCTAAACACTGAAGCTTTCTTT CASSPRPTEIGLNTEAFF
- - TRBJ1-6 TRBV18 TGTGCCAGCTCTCGACGTCCTGGGGATTCACCCCTCCACTTT CASSRRPGDSPLHF
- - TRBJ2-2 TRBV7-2 TGTGCCAGCAGCTTAAGTGGGTCGAACACCGGGGAGCTGTTTTTT CASSLSGSNTGELFF
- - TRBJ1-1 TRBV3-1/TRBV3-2 TGTGCCAGCAGCCAAGTTAATGGGAGGGGCCCTGAAGCTTTCTTT CASSQVNGRGPEAFF
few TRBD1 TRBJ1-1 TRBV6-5 TGTGCCAGCAGATCCGGGACAGTGCCACACACTGAAGCTTTCTTT CASRSGTVPHTEAFF
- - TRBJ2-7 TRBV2 TGTGCCAGCAGTGAAGACAGGGTGAAGGACGAGCAGTACTTC CASSEDRVKDEQYF
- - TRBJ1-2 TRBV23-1 TGCGCCAGCAGTCCCCTTATACTCGTCCCCTATGGCTACACCTTC CASSPLILVPYGYTF
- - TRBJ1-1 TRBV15 TGTGCCACCAGCCTTCTCCGGAACACTGAAGCTTTCTTT CATSLLRNTEAFF
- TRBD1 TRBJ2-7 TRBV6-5 TGTGCCAGCAGGGCACCAGACAGGGCTAGCGAGCAGTACTTC CASRAPDRASEQYF
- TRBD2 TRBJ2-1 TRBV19 TGTGCCAGTAGTATAGTCGGGACTAGCGGGATTTCCGTGGCTGAGCAGTTCTTC CASSIVGTSGISVAEQFF
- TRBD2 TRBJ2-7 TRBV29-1 TGCAGCGTTGAAGATACCGGGACTAGCGGGCCTAGCGAGCAGTACTTC CSVEDTGTSGPSEQYF
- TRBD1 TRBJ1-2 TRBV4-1 TGCGCCAGCAGCTTCACCTCCCAGGGGGTCGACGGCTACACCTTC CASSFTSQGVDGYTF
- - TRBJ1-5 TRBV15 TGTGCCACCAGCAGAGATTTCGGCCAGCCCCAGCATTTT CATSRDFGQPQHF
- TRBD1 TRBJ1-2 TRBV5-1 TGCGCCAGCAGCTTGACAGGGGGCGGGGATGGCTACACCTTC CASSLTGGGDGYTF